Included here is one T cell receptor beta chain sequence, with context. In its sample, this clonotype was seen a few times. The antigen this receptor binds is unknown. No much larger clone is present one base from it, and per-base qualities are unavailable. Unmatched junction bases come to 12, with V trimmed by 6 bases and J by 6 bases. Including the terminal cysteine and phenylalanine, the CDR3 comprises 15 residues. Solely the CDR3 DNA is kept, with 45 bases framed from the first base. This sample was included in a study of early T cells in non-severe SARS-CoV-2 infection (dated by TCRdb to the early 2020s). Study-level background: TCR sequencing used bulk RNA from unsorted whole blood, so alpha and beta chains could not be paired. Here is what the overall study found, with its caveats: VDJdb matching was skewed toward anti-spike CD8 responses and likely underestimated virus-specific expansions, missing private and CD4 specificities.

The method behind the library was 5' RACE. The sample was run on a NextSeq 500. In the TCR library protocol, unique molecular identifiers were attached to individual cDNA molecules to correct for PCR bias and sequencing error. TCR alpha and beta chains were both sequenced, and the abundances of alpha and beta sequences in each sample were closely correlated with each other. The authors' analysis ran thus. Decombinator V4 was used to annotate TCR sequences for V gene, J gene and CDR3. Expanded TCRs were defined as changing significantly between any two time points under a Poisson model with p below 0.0001. TCR abundances were normalised to the total number of TCRs sequenced per sample and were expressed as counts per million. MAIT TCRs were defined by TRAV1-2 paired with TRAJ12, TRAJ20 or TRAJ33, and iNKT TCRs by TRAV10 paired with TRAJ18. VDJdb, accessed 1 November 2021, was searched for CMV, EBV and SARS-CoV-2 annotated TCRs, excluding TCRs annotated for multiple antigens. The raw public reads went through TCRdb reprocessing: fastp at Q25, MiXCR clone calling, in-frame beta chains kept. Rows matching on CDR3 protein sequence are summarized as one entry with the most common DNA and genes. The V and J calls shown here were made by TCRdb, not taken from the authors' results. Counted in this sample were approximately 66,000 distinct CDR3 sequences; roughly an eighth of them appeared once. Together, the top ten hold approximately 4.4% of the sample.

The study was a case-control design nested within a healthcare worker cohort in London, UK, with weekly nasopharyngeal swab PCR tests and blood sampling. Healthcare workers were enrolled in the week of the UK lockdown, from 23 to 31 March 2020, and were followed every week for up to roughly 16 weeks. The sequenced sample was whole blood. This receptor was taken from an adult who was a healthcare worker with PCR-confirmed SARS-CoV-2 infection or an uninfected control (not recorded which). The chain links TRBV12-3 or TRBV12-4 with TRBJ2-3; TRBD2 fits 7 bases in the junction. The nucleotides are TGTGCCAGCAGGGCACCCCTGAGGGGAGGGGATACGCAGTATTTT. Protein translation: CASRAPLRGGDTQYF.